The following is a T cell receptor beta chain sequence with its context. Its matching antigen is unknown. After autologous stem cell transplantation all patients relapsed, and prior brentuximab vedotin exposure differed between cohorts. Generated by immunoSEQ multiplex PCR, the TCRdb table keeps only in-frame clones and is missing some. The repertoire holds about 37,000 clones, 60% to 85% seen once, with approximately 9.9% in the top ten. This CDR3 is 16 amino acids long. Trimming left V 0 bases short and J 0 bases short, with 9 bases between. CDR1 and CDR2 from the germline V gene are MNHEY and SVGAGI. The source of the sample is a study of PD-1 blockade in classical Hodgkin lymphoma. Study at large: Every 2 weeks, patients got 3 mg/kg intravenous nivolumab. Whole-study findings and limits: Newly diagnosed patients had baseline TCR diversity that was reportedly lower than that of healthy donors. There was a significant rise in CD4+ TCR diversity by C4D1, with no such rise for CD8+.

This sequence originates from a human donor with classical Hodgkin lymphoma. This material consisted of peripheral blood mononuclear cells (PBMCs), taken at baseline. The chain uses TRBV6-5 and TRBJ1-3, with D hard to call. DNA for the CDR3: TGTGCCAGCAGTTACTCACCGCAGCCCTCTGGAAACACCATATATTTT. Its translation is CASSYSPQPSGNTIYF.